This T cell receptor beta chain was captured by sequencing in a study of CXCR3-negative and CXCR3-positive naive CD8 T cells (dated by TCRdb to the late 2010s). Notes on the research overall: In total, about 140 million TRB reads were obtained, or roughly 1.5 +/- 0.3 million reads per library. TRBV-TRBJ cluster analysis included naive subsets from about 5 donors and memory cells from 3 donors. Data from ten to twelve donors, pooled across two independent experiments, went into the diversity and physicochemical repertoire analyses. The full study reports these points: Freshly isolated PBMCs were used for most assays because CXCR3 expression partially decreased after cryopreservation. Because surface CD5, which has been linked to self-reactivity in mice, was comparable between naive subsets, TCR interaction strength was also inferred from TRB CDR3 physicochemical properties. Repertoire diversity was comparably high in both naive subsets but much lower in memory CD8+ T cells. TRB CDR3s from CXCR3-positive naive cells showed higher hydrophobicity (lower Kidera factor 4), lower energy, and higher strength and volume indices than CXCR3-negative naive cells. TRBV-TRBJ usage was similar between naive CXCR3-negative and CXCR3-positive cells from the same donor, while memory cells showed distinct patterns.

Sequencing took place on a NextSeq 550. The Human TCR Profiling Kit (MiLaboratory) was used to make UMI-labeled 5' RACE TRB cDNA libraries. The full amount of extracted RNA was used for cDNA synthesis, and the full amount of resulting cDNA was used for PCR amplification. Libraries were prepared in parallel with an identical number of PCR cycles. On the study's bioinformatics: With a minimum of two reads required per UMI, MIGEC and MiXCR pulled out about 50,000 +/- 10,000 unique UMI-labeled TRB cDNA molecules from each library. On average, each library contained about 40,000 +/- 10,000 functional in-frame TRB CDR3 nucleotide clonotypes without stop codons. Diversity metrics, including normalized Shannon-Wiener and Chao1, were computed in VDJtools after downsampling to 5000 UMI-labeled TRB molecules per sample. Clonotype-size-weighted physicochemical properties of the central five CDR3 residues (interaction energy, strength, volume and Kidera factor 4) were computed in VDJtools. The reads were reprocessed in TCRdb, with one entry per CDR3 protein sequence and no accompanying DNA. The V and J calls come from TCRdb's annotation, not from the publication. The table for this sample shows 35,000 to 45,000 distinct CDR3 sequences. Together, the top ten hold 1.5% to 2% of the sample.

The CDR3 has 17 amino acids, counting the end cysteine and phenylalanine. No DNA accompanies this entry. The germline V gene (reference sequence) sets CDR1 to DFQATT and CDR2 to SNEGSKA. For every CD8+ T cell subset, 300,000 cells were flow-sorted straight into RLT lysis buffer, and each subset was sorted in triplicate. To exclude memory contaminants, naive CD8+ T cells were stringently defined as CD45RO-CCR7+CD27+CD95-. Using standard density gradient centrifugation, peripheral blood mononuclear cells were isolated from buffy coats. A FACSAria III was used to flow-sort naive CD8+ T cells into CXCR3-negative and CXCR3-positive populations. An RNeasy Mini Kit was used to extract total RNA from the sorted cells. Comments on this clonotype: Its antigen target is currently unknown.

This TCR came from a human donor in good health. Some clones in this sample may be carry-over from other donors' samples. Sequenced: naive CXCR3- CD8+ T cells from blood. The sample's cell subset or site label, in plain terms: CD45RO-CCR7+CD27+CD95- naive CD8+ T cells lacking CXCR3 (TNR3-). This receptor chain uses TRBV20-1 and TRBJ2-1; the TCRdb call, TRBD2, lacks DNA for checking. The CDR3 region has the sequence CSASYWPGASGGNEQFF.